This T cell receptor (beta chain) came from a study of blood T cell repertoires in COVID-19. This table comes from immunoSEQ multiplex PCR, and its TCRdb copy is limited to in-frame clones, with some not included. The profile shows 190,000 or so clones, more than 85% of them singletons. This TCR derives from a man aged 35-49 years with active or convalescent COVID-19. Sequencing was done on a sample of peripheral blood.

The DNA of the CDR3 is TGTGCCAGCAGCTCCCCGGACAGGGTCACCTACAATGAGCAGTTCTTC. Translation gives CASSSPDRVTYNEQFF. The chain has TRBV5-4 and TRBJ2-1, with 8 nucleotides matching TRBD1. V shed 3 bases and J 2 bases; nucleotides not matched to a gene: 7. Germline CDR1 is SGHNT and CDR2 is YYREEE (reference sequence). The CDR3 spans 16 residues.